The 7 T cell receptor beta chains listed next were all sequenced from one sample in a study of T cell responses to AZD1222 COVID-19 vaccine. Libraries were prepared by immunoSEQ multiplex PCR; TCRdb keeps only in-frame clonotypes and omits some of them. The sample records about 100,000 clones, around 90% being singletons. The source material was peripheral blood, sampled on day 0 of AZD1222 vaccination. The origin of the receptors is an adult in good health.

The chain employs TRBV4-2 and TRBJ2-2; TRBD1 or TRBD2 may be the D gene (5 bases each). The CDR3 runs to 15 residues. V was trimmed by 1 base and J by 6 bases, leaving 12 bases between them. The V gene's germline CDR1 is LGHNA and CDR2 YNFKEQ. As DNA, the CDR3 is TGTGCCAGCAGCCAAGTACGAGGGGCGGCCGGGGAGCTGTTTTTT. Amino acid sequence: CASSQVRGAAGELFF.

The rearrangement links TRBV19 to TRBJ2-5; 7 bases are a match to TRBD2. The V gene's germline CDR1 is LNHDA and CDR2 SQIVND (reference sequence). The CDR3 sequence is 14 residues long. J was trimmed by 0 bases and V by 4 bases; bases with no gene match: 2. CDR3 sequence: CASSTSGNQETQYF. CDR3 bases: TGTGCCAGTAGTACTAGCGGAAACCAAGAGACCCAGTACTTC.

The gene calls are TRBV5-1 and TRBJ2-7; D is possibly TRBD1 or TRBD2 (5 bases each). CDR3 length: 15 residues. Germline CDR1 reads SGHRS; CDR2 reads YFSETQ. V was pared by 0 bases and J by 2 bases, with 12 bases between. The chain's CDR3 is CASSLDGASPYEQYF. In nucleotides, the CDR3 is TGCGCCAGCAGCTTGGATGGGGCTAGCCCCTACGAGCAGTACTTC.

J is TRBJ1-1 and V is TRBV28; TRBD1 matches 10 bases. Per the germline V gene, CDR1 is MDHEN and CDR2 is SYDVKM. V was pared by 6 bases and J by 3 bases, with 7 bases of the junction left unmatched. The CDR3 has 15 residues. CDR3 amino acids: CASRDPGQGYTEAFF. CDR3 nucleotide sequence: TGTGCCAGCAGGGATCCGGGACAGGGGTACACTGAAGCTTTCTTT.

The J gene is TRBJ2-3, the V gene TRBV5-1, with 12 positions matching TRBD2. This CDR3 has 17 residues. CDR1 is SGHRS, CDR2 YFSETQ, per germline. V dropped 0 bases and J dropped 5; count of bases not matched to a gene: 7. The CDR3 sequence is CASSLGPSGRAVDTQYF. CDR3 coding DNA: TGCGCCAGCAGCTTGGGGCCTAGCGGGAGGGCCGTAGATACGCAGTATTTT.

CDR3 protein: CASSLWQGGGWGELFF. The DNA of the CDR3 is TGTGCCAGCAGTTTATGGCAGGGAGGAGGTTGGGGGGAGCTGTTTTTT. The chain is built from TRBV28 and TRBJ2-2, with D tentatively TRBD2 (6 bases). Trimming removed 0 bases from V and 8 bases from J, with 16 bases in between. The CDR3 has 16 amino acids. CDR1 and CDR2 (germline): MDHEN, SYDVKM.

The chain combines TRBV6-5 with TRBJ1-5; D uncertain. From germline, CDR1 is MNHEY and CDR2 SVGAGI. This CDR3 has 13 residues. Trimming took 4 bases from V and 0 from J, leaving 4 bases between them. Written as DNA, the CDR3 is TGTGCCAGCAGTTCATATAGCAATCAGCCCCAGCATTTT. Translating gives CASSSYSNQPQHF.